A selection of T cell receptor beta chains follows, all from one sample in a study of OX40 agonist ivuxolimab in advanced cancers. Clones were read by immunoSEQ multiplex PCR, and TCRdb kept only the in-frame ones, dropping some. The table lists over 60,000 clones, around 87% of them singletons, with 0.94% in the top ten. The specimen was CD4+ or CD8+ T cells sorted from blood, collected in a trial of the OX40 agonist ivuxolimab. These receptors were obtained from an adult with an advanced solid tumor such as melanoma, head and neck, liver or kidney cancer. The CDR3 runs from the conserved cysteine through the conserved F or W. A D gene is named only where the DNA matches it firmly. A clone size is listed for some rows: how often the clone was seen (once, few, many), or a class if it is expanded.

clone_size: NA; d_call: TRBD2; v_call: TRBV6-4; j_call: TRBJ2-1; cdr3_nt: TGTGCCAGCAGTGTACTAGCGGGCCCGAGCAATGAGCAGTTCTTC; cdr3_aa: CASSVLAGPSNEQFF
clone_size: NA; d_call: TRBD1; v_call: TRBV7-2; j_call: TRBJ2-1; cdr3_nt: TGTGCCAGCAGGGGACAGGGCACGGATGAGCAGTTCTTC; cdr3_aa: CASRGQGTDEQFF
clone_size: NA; d_call: TRBD1; v_call: TRBV5-4; j_call: TRBJ1-5; cdr3_nt: TGTGCCAGCAGCCGACAGGGGGCCGGGCAGCCCCAGCATTTT; cdr3_aa: CASSRQGAGQPQHF
clone_size: NA; d_call: NA; v_call: TRBV11-3; j_call: TRBJ1-1; cdr3_nt: TGTGCCAGCGAGGGCAGAAACACTGAAGCTTTCTTT; cdr3_aa: CASEGRNTEAFF
clone_size: NA; d_call: NA; v_call: TRBV28; j_call: TRBJ1-5; cdr3_nt: TGTGCCAGCAGTTTGGTAGGGGCGGGTTTGAATCAGCCCCAGCATTTT; cdr3_aa: CASSLVGAGLNQPQHF
clone_size: NA; d_call: NA; v_call: TRBV7-9; j_call: TRBJ1-4; cdr3_nt: TGTGCCAGCAGCTCGTATCAAGAAAAACTGTTTTTT; cdr3_aa: CASSSYQEKLFF
clone_size: NA; d_call: TRBD2; v_call: TRBV5-5; j_call: TRBJ2-5; cdr3_nt: TGTGCCAGCAGCGGAGGAACTAGCGGGATGGGAGAGACCCAGTACTTC; cdr3_aa: CASSGGTSGMGETQYF
clone_size: NA; d_call: TRBD2; v_call: TRBV7-9; j_call: TRBJ2-3; cdr3_nt: TGTGCCAGCAGCTTAGGACTAGCGGGAGTAGCAGATACGCAGTATTTT; cdr3_aa: CASSLGLAGVADTQYF
clone_size: NA; d_call: NA; v_call: TRBV9; j_call: TRBJ2-7; cdr3_nt: TGTGCCAGCAGCGTAGCGGCAGCGTCCCCTTCCTACGAGCAGTACTTC; cdr3_aa: CASSVAAASPSYEQYF
clone_size: NA; d_call: TRBD1; v_call: TRBV9; j_call: TRBJ1-2; cdr3_nt: TGTGCCAGCAGGGGGGACCCGGTGGGACAGGGCTATGGCTACACCTTC; cdr3_aa: CASRGDPVGQGYGYTF
clone_size: NA; d_call: NA; v_call: TRBV18; j_call: TRBJ2-6; cdr3_nt: TGTGCCAGCTCACCATCTACAGGGTTTGGGGCCAACGTCCTGACTTTC; cdr3_aa: CASSPSTGFGANVLTF
clone_size: NA; d_call: TRBD1; v_call: TRBV7-6; j_call: TRBJ2-3; cdr3_nt: TGTGCCAGCAGCCTACAGGGGGGCACAGATACGCAGTATTTT; cdr3_aa: CASSLQGGTDTQYF
clone_size: once; d_call: NA; v_call: TRBV7-9; j_call: TRBJ1-1; cdr3_nt: TGTGCCAGCAGCCCCACCAAGGAGGGCACTGAAGCTTTCTTT; cdr3_aa: CASSPTKEGTEAFF
clone_size: once; d_call: NA; v_call: TRBV7-2; j_call: TRBJ2-5; cdr3_nt: TGTGCCAGCAGCCTTACAGGGTCAGAGACCCAGTACTTC; cdr3_aa: CASSLTGSETQYF
clone_size: NA; d_call: NA; v_call: TRBV19; j_call: TRBJ2-7; cdr3_nt: TGTGCCAGTAGTAGATCCCCCGGACTCTCGGAGAGCTCCTACGAGCAGTACTTC; cdr3_aa: CASSRSPGLSESSYEQYF
clone_size: NA; d_call: TRBD1; v_call: TRBV19; j_call: TRBJ1-5; cdr3_nt: TGTGCCAGTAGTTTCTCCCAGGGGGCGAATCAGCCCCAGCATTTT; cdr3_aa: CASSFSQGANQPQHF
clone_size: NA; d_call: TRBD1; v_call: TRBV28; j_call: TRBJ2-7; cdr3_nt: TGTGCCAGCAGTTTGGCCGGCGGGACAGGGACCTACGAGCAGTACTTC; cdr3_aa: CASSLAGGTGTYEQYF
clone_size: few; d_call: NA; v_call: TRBV7-2; j_call: TRBJ1-1; cdr3_nt: TGTGCCAGCAACCGAGACAGGAACACTGAAGCTTTCTTT; cdr3_aa: CASNRDRNTEAFF
clone_size: NA; d_call: NA; v_call: TRBV11-3; j_call: TRBJ2-3; cdr3_nt: TGTGCCAGCACCGACTTCACAGATACGCAGTATTTT; cdr3_aa: CASTDFTDTQYF
clone_size: NA; d_call: NA; v_call: TRBV30; j_call: TRBJ2-7; cdr3_nt: TGTGCCTGGGACAAAACCTACGAGCAGTACTTC; cdr3_aa: CAWDKTYEQYF
clone_size: NA; d_call: NA; v_call: TRBV5-6; j_call: TRBJ2-2; cdr3_nt: TGTGCCAGCAGCATCGATGGGCTGACGAACACCGGGGAGCTGTTTTTT; cdr3_aa: CASSIDGLTNTGELFF
clone_size: NA; d_call: TRBD1; v_call: TRBV27; j_call: TRBJ2-3; cdr3_nt: TGTGCCAGCAGTCGGGACAGGAGCACAGATACGCAGTATTTT; cdr3_aa: CASSRDRSTDTQYF
clone_size: few; d_call: NA; v_call: TRBV7-2; j_call: TRBJ2-7; cdr3_nt: TGTGCCAGCAGACTGGGGGGCTCCTCCTACGAGCAGTACTTC; cdr3_aa: CASRLGGSSYEQYF
clone_size: NA; d_call: NA; v_call: TRBV11-3; j_call: TRBJ2-7; cdr3_nt: TGTGCCAGCAGCTTAGGGGGGTTCAACGAGCAGTACTTC; cdr3_aa: CASSLGGFNEQYF
clone_size: NA; d_call: TRBD1; v_call: TRBV2; j_call: TRBJ1-5; cdr3_nt: TGTGCCAGCAGTGCCGGGACAGGCGATAGCAATCAGCCCCAGCATTTT; cdr3_aa: CASSAGTGDSNQPQHF
clone_size: NA; d_call: TRBD1; v_call: TRBV11-2; j_call: TRBJ1-6; cdr3_nt: TGTGCCAGCAGCCGTGGACAGGGGAGATCACCCCTCCACTTT; cdr3_aa: CASSRGQGRSPLHF
clone_size: NA; d_call: NA; v_call: TRBV7-9; j_call: TRBJ2-2; cdr3_nt: TGTGCCAGCAGCTGGAACATAAACACCGGGGAGCTGTTTTTT; cdr3_aa: CASSWNINTGELFF
clone_size: NA; d_call: NA; v_call: TRBV18; j_call: TRBJ1-1; cdr3_nt: TGTGCCAGCTCACCTCGGGAGGGCACTGAAGCTTTCTTT; cdr3_aa: CASSPREGTEAFF
clone_size: NA; d_call: NA; v_call: TRBV10-3; j_call: TRBJ2-7; cdr3_nt: TGTGCCATCAGTGAAACTACGACCTCCTACGAGCAGTACTTC; cdr3_aa: CAISETTTSYEQYF
clone_size: NA; d_call: NA; v_call: TRBV7-3; j_call: TRBJ1-1; cdr3_nt: TGTGCCAGCAGCTTAAGGTCGGACACTGAAGCTTTCTTT; cdr3_aa: CASSLRSDTEAFF
clone_size: NA; d_call: NA; v_call: TRBV9; j_call: TRBJ2-5; cdr3_nt: TGTGCCAGCAGCGTATGGAGGGGGAGCGAGGAGGTGATGTACTTC; cdr3_aa: CASSVWRGSEEVMYF
clone_size: NA; d_call: NA; v_call: TRBV13; j_call: TRBJ1-4; cdr3_nt: TGTGCCAGCAGCGAAAAGGGGGTTCTCGCCGAAAAACTGTTTTTT; cdr3_aa: CASSEKGVLAEKLFF
clone_size: NA; d_call: TRBD1; v_call: TRBV6-6; j_call: TRBJ1-5; cdr3_nt: TGTGCCACCGCGTTGCAGGGGGGCAATCAGCCCCAGCATTTT; cdr3_aa: CATALQGGNQPQHF
clone_size: NA; d_call: NA; v_call: TRBV28; j_call: TRBJ2-5; cdr3_nt: TGTGCCAGCACCGGGCAGGGTTCACAAGAGACCCAGTACTTC; cdr3_aa: CASTGQGSQETQYF
clone_size: NA; d_call: TRBD2; v_call: TRBV5-4; j_call: TRBJ2-2; cdr3_nt: TGTGCCAGCAGCCAGACTAGCGGGGGGCAAAACACCGGGGAGCTGTTTTTT; cdr3_aa: CASSQTSGGQNTGELFF
clone_size: NA; d_call: NA; v_call: TRBV19; j_call: TRBJ2-5; cdr3_nt: TGTGCCAGTAGTCCAGGACGCACTTATCAAGAGACCCAGTACTTC; cdr3_aa: CASSPGRTYQETQYF
clone_size: few; d_call: NA; v_call: TRBV30; j_call: TRBJ1-1; cdr3_nt: TGTGCCTGGAGTGTACTGGGTGGGTTGGGAGGCACTGAAGCTTTCTTT; cdr3_aa: CAWSVLGGLGGTEAFF
clone_size: once; d_call: NA; v_call: TRBV6-6; j_call: TRBJ2-3; cdr3_nt: TGTGCCAGCAGTCCAAGCACAGGGTTATACACAGATACGCAGTATTTT; cdr3_aa: CASSPSTGLYTDTQYF
clone_size: NA; d_call: TRBD1; v_call: TRBV5-6; j_call: TRBJ2-6; cdr3_nt: TGTGCCAGCAGCTTGACTGGACAGGAGATTGCTGGGGGGGCCAACGTCCTGACTTTC; cdr3_aa: CASSLTGQEIAGGANVLTF
clone_size: NA; d_call: TRBD2; v_call: TRBV5-1; j_call: TRBJ2-7; cdr3_nt: TGCGCCAGCAAATCTAGCGGGGGGGAACACTACGAGCAGTACTTC; cdr3_aa: CASKSSGGEHYEQYF
clone_size: NA; d_call: NA; v_call: TRBV7-9; j_call: TRBJ1-1; cdr3_nt: TGTGCCAGCAGCTGGGCCTCCCGGACTGAAGCTTTCTTT; cdr3_aa: CASSWASRTEAFF
clone_size: NA; d_call: NA; v_call: TRBV13; j_call: TRBJ1-6; cdr3_nt: TGTGCCAGCAGTCCTTACGGTTCACCCCTCCACTTT; cdr3_aa: CASSPYGSPLHF
clone_size: once; d_call: NA; v_call: TRBV10-3; j_call: TRBJ2-3; cdr3_nt: TGTGCCATCAGAACAGCAATTAGCACAGATACGCAGTATTTT; cdr3_aa: CAIRTAISTDTQYF
clone_size: once; d_call: NA; v_call: TRBV5-1; j_call: TRBJ1-4; cdr3_nt: TGCGCCAGCAGCTTGGCCTTGGGCGGAAATGAAAAACTGTTTTTT; cdr3_aa: CASSLALGGNEKLFF
clone_size: NA; d_call: TRBD2; v_call: TRBV4-1; j_call: TRBJ2-3; cdr3_nt: TGCGCCAGCAGCCAAGACTCTGTCGGACTAGCGGGTCTTAGCACAGATACGCAGTATTTT; cdr3_aa: CASSQDSVGLAGLSTDTQYF
clone_size: NA; d_call: NA; v_call: TRBV2; j_call: TRBJ2-5; cdr3_nt: TGTGCCAGCAGTGATGAGGAAGAGACCCAGTACTTC; cdr3_aa: CASSDEEETQYF
clone_size: NA; d_call: TRBD1; v_call: TRBV11-2; j_call: TRBJ1-1; cdr3_nt: TGTGCCAGCAGCGTAACAGGGGAGGGCACTGAAGCTTTCTTT; cdr3_aa: CASSVTGEGTEAFF
clone_size: NA; d_call: TRBD1; v_call: TRBV2; j_call: TRBJ2-1; cdr3_nt: TGTGCCAGCAGGTTAAGACAGGGTCACAATGAGCAGTTCTTC; cdr3_aa: CASRLRQGHNEQFF
clone_size: NA; d_call: TRBD1; v_call: TRBV19; j_call: TRBJ2-6; cdr3_nt: TGTGCCAGTAGTCCTTCGACAGGGGCCGCTGGGGCCAACGTCCTGACTTTC; cdr3_aa: CASSPSTGAAGANVLTF